The rows below give T cell receptor beta chains drawn from one sample of a study of CD8 T cells in ankylosing spondylitis. MiXCR, run by TCRdb on the 5' RACE reads, gives a single entry per CDR3 protein. The sample carries a few hundred thousand distinct CDR3 sequences, around 17% recorded once. The sample comprised blood, either unsorted or a sorted T cell fraction (not recorded which). These receptors were taken from a male donor with ankylosing spondylitis. Each CDR3 is given with its conserved first and last residue. A D gene is named only where the DNA matches it firmly. The size of a clone is reported for some rows only, either as once, few or many, or as a class for expanded clones.

d_gene: NA
v_gene: TRBV7-9
j_gene: TRBJ1-1
abundance: NA
CDR3aa: CASSLEYTEAFF
CDR3nt: TGTGCCAGCAGCTTAGAGTATACTGAAGCTTTCTTT

d_gene: NA
v_gene: TRBV7-3
j_gene: TRBJ2-7
abundance: NA
CDR3aa: CASSLIQGHEQYF
CDR3nt: TGTGCCAGCAGCCTAATACAGGGCCACGAGCAGTACTTC

d_gene: NA
v_gene: TRBV6-2/TRBV6-3
j_gene: TRBJ2-7
abundance: NA
CDR3aa: CASSYSTGPRVDEQYF
CDR3nt: TGTGCCAGCAGTTACTCGACCGGGCCCCGTGTGGACGAGCAGTACTTC

d_gene: TRBD2
v_gene: TRBV6-5
j_gene: TRBJ2-7
abundance: few
CDR3aa: CASSYLGLAGSSYEQYF
CDR3nt: TGTGCCAGCAGTTACCTCGGACTAGCGGGGAGCTCCTACGAGCAGTACTTC

d_gene: NA
v_gene: TRBV6-1
j_gene: TRBJ2-1
abundance: NA
CDR3aa: CASSQPGPTLHNEQFF
CDR3nt: TGTGCCAGCAGTCAACCGGGACCGACGCTGCACAATGAGCAGTTCTTC

d_gene: NA
v_gene: TRBV2
j_gene: TRBJ1-6
abundance: few
CDR3aa: CASSPEMPDNNSPLHF
CDR3nt: TGTGCCAGCAGCCCCGAAATGCCCGATAATAATTCACCCCTCCACTTT

d_gene: NA
v_gene: TRBV28
j_gene: TRBJ2-1
abundance: few
CDR3aa: CASGEGLYNEQFF
CDR3nt: TGTGCCAGCGGAGAGGGGTTATACAATGAGCAGTTCTTC

d_gene: TRBD1
v_gene: TRBV24-1
j_gene: TRBJ2-7
abundance: few
CDR3aa: CATSLTGSEQYF
CDR3nt: TGTGCCACCAGCCTGACAGGGTCCGAGCAGTACTTC

d_gene: NA
v_gene: TRBV23-1
j_gene: TRBJ1-2
abundance: NA
CDR3aa: CASSQSRGRGYTF
CDR3nt: TGCGCCAGCAGTCAGTCCAGGGGTAGGGGCTACACCTTC

d_gene: TRBD2
v_gene: TRBV7-9
j_gene: TRBJ2-5
abundance: NA
CDR3aa: CASSLAFGKRDGETQYF
CDR3nt: TGTGCCAGCAGCTTAGCGTTCGGAAAGCGGGATGGAGAGACCCAGTACTTC